The entry that follows covers one T cell receptor (beta chain) sequence. Antigen specificity is unknown. Germline CDR1 KGHDR, CDR2 SFDVKD. This CDR3 spans 16 amino acids. Trimming removed 4 bases from V and 0 bases from J, with 12 bases in between. This entry is derived from a study of response to subunit inactivated influenza vaccine. TCRdb processed the RT-PCR reads anew with MiXCR; each CDR3 protein has one entry. The sample has 700,000 to 800,000 distinct CDR3 sequences; 18% are singletons. Study-level points and caveats: The authors suggested that few new T cells are recruited per seasonal influenza vaccination.

The TCR comes from a man in his forties or fifties who received an inactivated influenza vaccine. The input for sequencing was PBMCs from blood, taken 5 days after vaccination. The chain couples TRBV24-1 to TRBJ2-1, with TRBD2 as a possible D gene (5 bases). The CDR3 sequence is CATSDQDRGSYNEQFF. The CDR3 bases are TGTGCCACCAGTGACCAAGACCGGGGCTCCTACAATGAGCAGTTCTTC.